The sequence of this T cell receptor beta chain was determined in a study of T cell responses to AZD1222 COVID-19 vaccine. Study results and caveats: Clonal diversity may have been underestimated, and the donors were mostly white British, with more females than males.

About this clone: As yet, its antigen is unknown.

V lost 3 bases, J lost 5 bases, and 4 bases stayed unmatched. CDR1 and CDR2 from the germline V gene are SGHRS and YFSETQ. The CDR3 has 14 amino acids. Libraries were prepared by immunoSEQ multiplex PCR; TCRdb keeps only in-frame clonotypes and omits some of them. In the table there are approximately 76,000 clones, 75% to 95% of which are singletons. The sample here was peripheral blood, taken on day 0 of MenACWY control vaccination. The sequence derives from an adult in good health. This rearrangement joins TRBV5-1 to TRBJ2-3, with 9 bases aligning to TRBD1. In DNA, the CDR3 is TGCGCCAGCAGCTCCCAGGACAGGGGAGATACGCAGTATTTT. Its translation is CASSSQDRGDTQYF.